This T cell receptor (beta chain) was found in a study of T cell responses to AZD1222 COVID-19 vaccine. This CDR3 is 12 amino acids long. V was pared by 4 bases and J by 7 bases, with 11 bases between. Germline CDR1 SGHDT, CDR2 YYEEEE. The assay was immunoSEQ multiplex PCR, and TCRdb's table has in-frame clones only and misses some. The table shows tens of thousands of clones, with around 90% occurring only once. The chain joins TRBV5-6 to TRBJ1-1; D is unresolved. Sequencing was performed on peripheral blood, taken on day 0 of AZD1222 vaccination. This TCR was recovered from an adult in good health. The chain's CDR3 is CASSRNSLEAFF. CDR3 nucleotide sequence: TGTGCCAGCAGCCGGAACTCCCTTGAAGCTTTCTTT.